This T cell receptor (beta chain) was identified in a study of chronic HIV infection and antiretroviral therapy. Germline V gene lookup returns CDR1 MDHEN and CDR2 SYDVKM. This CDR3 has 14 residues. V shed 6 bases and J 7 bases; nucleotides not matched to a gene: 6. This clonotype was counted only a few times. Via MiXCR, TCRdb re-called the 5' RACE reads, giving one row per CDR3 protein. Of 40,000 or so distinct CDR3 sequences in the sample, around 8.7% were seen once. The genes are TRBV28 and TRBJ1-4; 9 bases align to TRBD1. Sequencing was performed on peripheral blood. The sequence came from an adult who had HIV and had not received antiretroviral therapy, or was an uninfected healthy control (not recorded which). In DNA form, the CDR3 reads TGTGCCAGCAGACCGGGACAGGGACGTGAAAAACTGTTTTTT. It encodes CASRPGQGREKLFF.